Listed here are 8 T cell receptor beta chains from one sample, sequenced in a study of graft-versus-host responses after intestinal transplantation. Some clones are missing from TCRdb's copy, which holds only in-frame ones; the method was immunoSEQ multiplex PCR. The repertoire holds about 110,000 clones, around nine tenths seen once, with about 0.25% in the top ten. Their antigen targets remain unknown. Here the sequenced sample was unstimulated CD4+ T cells sorted from spleen or lymph node cells, taken before transplant. Every receptor here comes from a human donor who was the organ donor for an intestinal transplant.

Turning to this clone: A junction end diverges from the germline sequence, so it may reflect a read error. This rearrangement joins TRBV5-1 to TRBJ2-4; D is unclear. The length of the CDR3 is 14 residues. Germline CDR1 SGHRS, CDR2 YFSETQ. CDR3 DNA: TGCGCCGGCAGCCTAACCATAGCCAAAAACATTCAGTACTTC. Amino acids: CAGSLTIAKNIQYF.

This clone is a singleton in its sample. This chain joins TRBV6-5 and TRBJ1-4, with 8 bases fitting TRBD1. J was trimmed by 8 bases and V by 0 bases; bases with no gene match: 2. The CDR3 length is 14 residues. CDR1 is MNHEY, CDR2 SVGAGI, per germline. The chain's CDR3 is CASSYSRGQEKLFF. The CDR3 nucleotides are TGTGCCAGCAGTTACTCCAGGGGGCAAGAAAAACTGTTTTTT.

V is TRBV7-3 and J is TRBJ2-1, with 7 positions matching TRBD1. The CDR3 is 19 amino acids. The germline V gene encodes CDR1 SGHTA and CDR2 FQGTGA. The ends lost 0 bases at V and 0 bases at J; junction bases unmatched: 11. The CDR3 here is CASSLTRTRTGASYNEQFF. In DNA, the CDR3 is TGTGCCAGCAGCTTAACTCGGACCCGTACAGGGGCCTCCTACAATGAGCAGTTCTTC.

The gene calls are TRBV6-6 and TRBJ1-3; no clear D gene. CDR3 size: 14 residues. CDR1 MNHNY and CDR2 SVGAGI come from the germline V gene (reference sequence). With 4 bases removed from V and 0 bases from J, the gap between germline ends came to 7 bases. The CDR3, as DNA: TGTGCCAGCAGTTCCCTGAGCTCTGGAAACACCATATATTTT. It specifies CASSSLSSGNTIYF.

This clone was seen only once. This chain links TRBV13 with TRBJ1-2; weak D call: TRBD1 (6 bases). Trimming pared 5 bases from V and 3 bases from J, leaving 13 bases between. This CDR3 has 14 amino acids. CDR1 is PRHDT and CDR2 is FYEKMQ in the germline V gene (reference sequence). The DNA for the CDR3 is TGTGCCAGCAGCCGGGGGCGGGTAGACTATGGCTACACCTTC. Protein sequence: CASSRGRVDYGYTF.

The genes are TRBV5-8 and TRBJ1-2; D possibly corresponds to TRBD1 (5 bases). Germline V gene lookup returns CDR1 SGHTS and CDR2 YDEGEE. Deletions cut 4 bases from V and 5 bases from J, with 18 bases between. The CDR3 has 15 amino acids. This CDR3 reads CASSPEMQGGYGYTF. The CDR3 nucleotides are TGTGCCAGCAGCCCCGAGATGCAGGGAGGGTATGGCTACACCTTC.

The chain carries TRBV10-3 and TRBJ2-5; no firm D call. The V end lost 4 bases, the J end lost 9 bases, and 18 bases lay between the germline ends. Germline CDR1 ENHRY, CDR2 SYGVKD. CDR3 length equals 14 residues. The CDR3 nucleotides are TGTGCCATCAGTGTCGACTTGCCTGACGGAGCCCAGTACTTC. This gives the protein CAISVDLPDGAQYF.

V and J are TRBV6-1 and TRBJ1-1, with 7 bases that match TRBD1. The V gene end was trimmed by 7 bases and the J gene end by 5 bases; junction bases not matched to a gene: 7. The CDR3 is 13 amino acids. Germline CDR1 MNHNS, CDR2 SASEGT. The CDR3 is CASTRQGGTEAFF. CDR3 coding DNA: TGTGCCAGCACGAGACAGGGTGGTACTGAAGCTTTCTTT.